This TCR beta chain was obtained from a study of blood T cell repertoires in COVID-19 (dated by TCRdb to 2020 to 2021). Regarding the complete study: The collaborator samples originated in the United States, Italy and Spain and spanned the acute and convalescent phases of COVID-19. The prospective study material was composed of cDNA or gDNA derived from T cells, B-cell-depleted T cells, or PBMCs. The dataset comprised deeply sampled blood TCRbeta repertoires from subjects exposed to, actively infected with, or recovered from COVID-19. The repertoires were made available in a free public database intended to serve as a resource for research on the immune response to SARS-CoV-2. The samples were drawn from the first 160 participants of the ongoing ImmuneRACE study and from over a thousand subjects provided by 6 global collaborators. A de-identified subject ID, COVID-19 status, age in years and sex were almost always included in the sample metadata. Where HLA class I and class II types were available, the types were taken from metadata supplied by the sample provider, not from assay-based typing.

In regard to this clone: Which antigen it targets is not known. It has no much larger one-base neighbor in the sample; base qualities were not kept.

CDR3 length: 17 amino acids, cysteine to phenylalanine. Only CDR3 DNA is held: 51 bases, read in frame from base 1. The junction carries 19 bases between V and J, which are trimmed by 5 bases and 1 base respectively. Results and caveats for the whole study, not just this receptor: The amount of clinical and demographic metadata varied by source and participant and was provided uncurated.

TCRbeta CDR3 regions were amplified from genomic DNA by means of the immunoSEQ Assay, a bias-controlled multiplex PCR. As for how the authors treated the data: The number of nucleated cells in each sample was estimated by amplification of reference gene primers within the assay. Sequence reads were collapsed and filtered to measure the absolute abundance of every unique TCRbeta CDR3 rearrangement. For each sample, productive Simpson clonality was calculated by taking the square root of Simpson's diversity index across productive rearrangements. The clones in this table, taken by TCRdb from immuneACCESS, are in-frame only. Not every clone is retained; where verified, under half of the shortfall comes from an unresolved V gene, and the cause of the rest is unknown. The V and J calls and the clone size are those of that table, but D and trimming were determined from the DNA. The table for this sample lists more than 95,000 clones; over 80% of them were counted only once. 10% to 15% of the sample rests with the top ten.

Whole blood was collected in K2EDTA tubes by collaborating institutions according to the institutions' own protocols. For TCRbeta analysis, collaborator samples were shipped as frozen whole blood, as isolated PBMCs, or as DNA extracted from either sample type. The chain links TRBV5-3 with TRBJ1-3, and the D gene may be TRBD1, 5 bases matching. TRBV5-3 is identified as an open reading frame with a role that is uncertain. Material: peripheral blood. The TCR comes from a man aged 60 to 69 with acute or convalescent COVID-19. The CDR3 corresponds to CARRFAPGLHSGNTIYF. The sequenced DNA is TGTGCCAGAAGATTCGCTCCGGGACTACATTCTGGAAACACCATATATTTT.